The T cell receptor (beta chain) described here comes from a study of shared clonotypes between healthy human individuals. From germline, CDR1 is MGHRA and CDR2 YSYEKL. CDR3 size: 14 residues. V was clipped by 1 base and J by 4 bases, with 7 bases between them. Donation came from healthy HIV-negative adults that had no recent acute infections or vaccinations. The unsorted PBMC sample used ten immunoSEQ deep assay plates. TCRdb's table, derived via immunoSEQ multiplex PCR, lists solely in-frame clones and lacks some. The table has about half a million clones, around 80% seen once. Sequencing used PBMCs. The sequence was obtained from a woman between 40 and 55 years old in good health. Some clones in this sample may be carry-over from other donors' samples. The chain couples TRBV4-1 to TRBJ1-4; maybe TRBD1 (5 bases). The CDR3 loop reads CASSQATDNEKLFF. The CDR3 DNA reads as TGCGCCAGCAGCCAAGCGACAGATAATGAAAAACTGTTTTTT.